This T cell receptor (beta chain) emerged from a study of cytomegalovirus exposure and HLA in healthy donors. Broader study findings: In vitro work confirmed that a few CMV-associated chains recognize CMV antigens. Cytomegalovirus-associated TCR beta chains were listed, numbering over 150.

The CDR3 totals 19 residues. Only in-frame clones appear in the TCRdb table, and some are missing; sequencing was by immunoSEQ multiplex PCR. This sample has 260,000 or so clones, with about 86% found just once. Note on this clone: No antigen is known for it.

The sequence derives from a man between 18 and 29 years old in good health and CMV-seronegative. The gene calls are TRBV1 and TRBJ2-5; TRBD2 is taken as the D call from the table, unchecked against the DNA. TRBV1 is classified as a pseudogene. Sequenced material: PBMCs. The CDR3 protein is CTSSRTGTSGRRFQETQYF. Here the CDR3 DNA reads TGCACCAGCAGCCGGACCGGGACTAGCGGGAGACGGTTTCAAGAGACCCAGTACTTC.